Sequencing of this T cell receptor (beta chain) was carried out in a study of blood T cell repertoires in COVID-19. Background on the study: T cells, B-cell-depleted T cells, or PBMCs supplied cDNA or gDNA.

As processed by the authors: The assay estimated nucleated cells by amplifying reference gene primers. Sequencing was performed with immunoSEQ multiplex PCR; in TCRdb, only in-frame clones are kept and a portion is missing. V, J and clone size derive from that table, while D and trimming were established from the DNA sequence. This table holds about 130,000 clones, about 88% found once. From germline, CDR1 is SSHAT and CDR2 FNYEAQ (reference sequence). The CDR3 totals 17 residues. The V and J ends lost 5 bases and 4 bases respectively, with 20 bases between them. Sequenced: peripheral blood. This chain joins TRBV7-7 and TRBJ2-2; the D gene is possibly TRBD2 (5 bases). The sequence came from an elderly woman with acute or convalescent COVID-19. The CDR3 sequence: CASSPQRPLNSTGELFF. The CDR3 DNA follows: TGTGCCAGCAGCCCCCAGCGGCCCCTTAATTCCACCGGGGAGCTGTTTTTT.